Sequencing of this T cell receptor beta chain was carried out in a study of OX40 agonist ivuxolimab in advanced cancers. Background on the whole study: Ivuxolimab, which targeted the costimulatory receptor OX40 (CD134), was an agonistic, fully human IgG2 monoclonal antibody. Intravenous ivuxolimab was administered to patients every 2 weeks at six dose levels: 0.01, 0.1, 0.3, 1.5, 3 and 10 mg/kg. Among the roughly 52 dose-escalation patients, about 19 had hepatocellular carcinoma, about 15 melanoma, 9 renal cell carcinoma and 9 head and neck cancer. In the dose-escalation cohort, more than 80% of patients were male, and the mean age was roughly 56 years with a range of roughly 23 to 79. Prior anti-PD-1, anti-PD-L1 or anti-CTLA-4 therapy was permitted, and checkpoint inhibitors had been received by more than 35% of dose-escalation patients. Three dose-escalation patients achieved partial responses, one with hepatocellular carcinoma and two with cutaneous melanoma. Peripheral TCRbeta sequencing aimed to test whether ivuxolimab altered TCR sequence diversity and caused clonal T-cell expansion. The monotherapy dose-escalation portion (N of about 47 patients) of the phase I ivuxolimab trial is reported in the paper. On the study overall, not on this receptor specifically: Low levels of normalized T-cell clonal expansion were also shown by some nonresponding patients. At doses of 0.1 to 3.0 mg/kg, clonal expansion of both CD4+ and CD8+ T cells in blood was seen between baseline and week 6. On average, CD8+ T cells showed more expanded clones than CD4+ T cells after ivuxolimab. In the 0.1-3.0 mg/kg groups, partial responders had among the lowest normalized peripheral clonal expansion, particularly in CD8+ T cells. The antigen specificity of the clonally expanded peripheral T cells was not determined.

Details on this clone: Its antigen target is currently unknown. The record has no base qualities; no much larger clone is one base away.

Its CDR3 holds 15 amino acids, cysteine through phenylalanine. The only DNA kept is the CDR3, 45 bases in frame from the first base. V loses 2 bases of germline sequence and J loses 3 bases, and the interval between the two ends is 11 bases. CDR1 and CDR2 (MNHNS, SASEGT) derive from the germline V gene. The trial excluded patients who had a history of autoimmune disease or who were on systemic immunosuppression. Peripheral blood for TCR sequencing was drawn from every dose cohort at baseline, at cycle 4 day 1 and at cycle 7 day 1. Samples were obtained from an open-label, multicenter, first-in-human phase I dose-escalation trial of ivuxolimab. The trial enrolled adults with locally advanced or metastatic head and neck squamous cell, hepatocellular, melanoma or renal cell carcinoma. Before TCR sequencing, CD4+ T cells and CD8+ T cells from peripheral blood were sorted into separate populations. To sequence the TCRbeta CDR3 region, genomic DNA was isolated from the sorted cells. TCRbeta CDR3 regions were sequenced using the immunoSEQ Assay. TCRdb retrieved this table from immuneACCESS and kept in-frame rearrangements only. Not all clones are present; in checked studies, unresolved V genes account for under half, and no reason is known for the remainder. The sample has 60,000 to 75,000 clones on record, about 90% of them singletons. Roughly 14% of the sample lies in the top ten.

Sequencing used CD4+ or CD8+ T cells sorted from blood, obtained in a trial of the OX40 agonist ivuxolimab. The sequence links TRBV6-1 to TRBJ1-5; the D gene cannot be named for sure. The source is an adult with an advanced solid tumor such as melanoma, head and neck, liver or kidney cancer. The CDR3 protein sequence reads: CASSEMVADNQPQHF. In nucleotides, the sequence is TGTGCCAGCAGTGAAATGGTGGCAGACAATCAGCCCCAGCATTTT.